Following are 10 T cell receptor beta chains from one sample sequenced in a study of CD8+ T cells in alopecia areata. The treatment: oral pan-JAK inhibitor, 5-10 mg twice daily. Following RNA extraction, reverse transcription yielded cDNA that acted as the sequencing template. Method: immunoSEQ multiplex PCR; TCRdb's copy keeps in-frame clones and lacks some. Of about 200,000 clones in the sample, 64% were seen once. Specimen: CD4+ T cells sorted from blood, collected at week 4, from a patient treated with tofacitinib. Receptors originate from a human donor with alopecia areata.

The chain employs TRBV15 and TRBJ2-5; possible D gene TRBD2, 6 bases. Germline V gene lookup returns CDR1 LNHNV and CDR2 YYDKDF (reference sequence). V lost 3 bases and J lost 1, with 6 bases in between. The CDR3 totals 13 residues. The chain's CDR3 is CATSSGGQETQYF. The CDR3 nucleotides are TGTGCCACCAGCAGCGGGGGCCAAGAGACCCAGTACTTC.

This clone appeared a few times. The chain carries TRBV29-1 and TRBJ1-2; D is ambiguous. Trimming took 7 bases from V and 8 from J, leaving 17 bases between them. The CDR3 has 12 amino acids. Germline CDR1 SQVTM, CDR2 ANQGSEA. CDR3: CSAGQPPGGYTF. Written as DNA, the CDR3 is TGCAGCGCGGGCCAACCACCTGGGGGCTACACCTTC.

The chain employs TRBV30 and TRBJ1-1; D is uncertain. Germline CDR1 is GTSNPN and CDR2 is SVGIG (reference sequence). The CDR3 runs 15 residues. V dropped 3 bases and J dropped 0 bases, with 14 bases sitting between them. DNA for the CDR3: TGTGCCTGGAGCAGAAATGCTTGGATGAACACTGAAGCTTTCTTT. This codes for CAWSRNAWMNTEAFF. Complete variable domain (other parts from reference TRBV30 and TRBJ1-1): SQTIHQWPATLVQPVGSPLSLECTVEGTSNPNLYWYRQAAGRGLQLLFYSVGIGQISSEVPQNLSASRPQDRQFILSSKKLLLSDSGFYLCAWSRNAWMNTEAFFGQGTRLTVV.

The rearrangement links TRBV7-9 to TRBJ1-6; D remains unclear. This CDR3 comprises 14 residues. Germline V gene sequence: CDR1 SEHNR, CDR2 FQNEAQ (reference sequence). Trimming shortened V by 3 bases and J by 9 bases, and 12 bases separated the two germline ends. CDR3 nucleotide sequence: TGTGCCAGCAGCTTTTATAGTGGTTCTTCACCCCTCCACTTT. This sequence encodes CASSFYSGSSPLHF.

In this sample, this clone turned up a few times. The rearrangement links TRBV11-3 to TRBJ1-5, with D unclear. With 0 bases removed from V and 0 bases from J, the gap between germline ends came to 9 bases. Germline V CDR1 and CDR2: SGHNT, YENEEA. CDR3 length: 16 amino acids. CDR3 loop: CASSLEGNHSNQPQHF. CDR3 DNA: TGTGCCAGCAGCTTAGAGGGCAACCATAGCAATCAGCCCCAGCATTTT.

The sample holds one count of this clone. The CDR3 DNA is TGTGCCAGCAGCACGGCCACATCGCTAGCGGGGGGTACCTACGAGCAGTACTTC. Translation: CASSTATSLAGGTYEQYF. The gene calls are TRBV7-8 and TRBJ2-7; 11 bases agree with TRBD2. CDR1 is SGHVS, CDR2 FQNEAQ, per germline. The J segment lost 2 bases and the V segment lost 5 bases, leaving 14 bases of the junction unmatched. The CDR3 is 18 amino acids.

The chain combines TRBV29-1 with TRBJ2-7; 9 nucleotides align to TRBD1. Looked up from germline, CDR1 is SQVTM and CDR2 is ANQGSEA. V shed 7 bases and J 0 bases; nucleotides not matched to a gene: 10. This CDR3 comprises 15 residues. CDR3 sequence (DNA): TGCAGCGCTTTCAAAGAGACAGGGGGCTCCTACGAGCAGTACTTC. It is translated as CSAFKETGGSYEQYF.

This chain joins TRBV5-1 and TRBJ2-3, with D perhaps TRBD2 (6 bases). CDR1 is SGHRS and CDR2 is YFSETQ in the germline V gene. The CDR3 covers 15 residues. The V end was cut by 4 bases, the J end by 3 bases, with 15 bases between. The CDR3 DNA is TGCGCCAGCAGCCCCCCGGGACTTGGAACAGATACGCAGTATTTT. Its translation is CASSPPGLGTDTQYF. Variable domain in full (rest from reference TRBV5-1 and TRBJ2-3): KAGVTQTPRYLIKTRGQQVTLSCSPISGHRSVSWYQQTPGQGLQFLFEYFSETQRNKGNFPGRFSGRQFSNSRSEMNVSTLELGDSALYLCASSPPGLGTDTQYFGPGTRLTVL.

The gene calls are TRBV6-5 and TRBJ2-3; D remains unclear. The CDR3 totals 14 residues. V lost 0 bases and J 2 bases, leaving 6 bases between the germline ends. CDR1 and CDR2 (germline): MNHEY, SVGAGI. The CDR3 sequence: CASSYSGYTDTQYF. For the CDR3, the DNA is TGTGCCAGCAGTTACTCTGGGTACACAGATACGCAGTATTTT.

This clone has a single count. The chain joins TRBV7-2 to TRBJ1-2; D unresolved. The CDR3 has 12 residues. The germline V gene has CDR1 SGHTA and CDR2 FQGNSA. The germline V and J ends were trimmed by 5 bases and 7 bases, with 11 bases remaining between them. DNA for the CDR3: TGTGCCAGCAGCCCATCCCCGCGTGGCTACACCTTC. Translating gives CASSPSPRGYTF. Full variable domain (rest looked up from reference TRBV7-2 and TRBJ1-2): GAGVSQSPSNKVTEKGKDVELRCDPISGHTALYWYRQSLGQGLEFLIYFQGNSAPDKSGLPSDRFSAERTGGSVSTLTIQRTQQEDSAVYLCASSPSPRGYTFGSGTRLTVV.